Below, 27 T cell receptor beta chains from the same sample are listed, as sequenced in a study of cytomegalovirus exposure and HLA in healthy donors. Sequencing used immunoSEQ multiplex PCR; TCRdb keeps in-frame clones, though not all of them. The repertoire includes approximately 44,000 clones, just over 85% of them detected once, and 6.7% sits in the top ten. The sequenced sample consisted of PBMCs. The receptor source for this set is a woman in her twenties or thirties in good health and CMV-seronegative.

This clone was observed a single time. The chain has TRBV28 and TRBJ2-1; 8 bases match TRBD1. The CDR3 spans 20 residues. Germline V lookup: CDR1 MDHEN, CDR2 SYDVKM. J was trimmed by 0 bases and V by 3 bases; bases with no gene match: 16. CDR3 bases: TGTGCCAGCAGTTTGAAGGTAGGACAGGGATCGAGTCGCTCCTACAATGAGCAGTTCTTC. Protein: CASSLKVGQGSSRSYNEQFF.

V and J are TRBV9 and TRBJ2-7; 9 positions agree with TRBD1. The CDR3 totals 14 residues. The V gene end was trimmed by 4 bases and the J gene end by 8 bases; junction bases not matched to a gene: 10. Germline V gives CDR1 SGDLS, CDR2 YYNGEE. This CDR3 is CASSPGQGGFQQYF. The CDR3 bases are TGTGCCAGCAGCCCGGGACAGGGAGGGTTTCAGCAGTACTTC.

This clone occurred a few times. The chain employs TRBV4-2 and TRBJ2-2; no clear D. This CDR3 has 16 amino acids. The V end lost 0 bases, the J end lost 0 bases, and 8 bases lay between the germline ends. Germline V gives CDR1 LGHNA, CDR2 YNFKEQ. The CDR3 loop is CASSQDRLANTGELFF. CDR3 nucleotides: TGTGCCAGCAGCCAAGACCGGCTAGCGAACACCGGGGAGCTGTTTTTT.

The rearrangement joins TRBV29-1 to TRBJ2-3; D might be TRBD1 (6 bases). V was pared by 6 bases and J by 0 bases, with 13 bases between. Looked up from germline, CDR1 is SQVTM and CDR2 is ANQGSEA. This CDR3 contains 14 residues. The CDR3 DNA reads TGCAGCGTGAACACACAGGGTAGCACAGATACGCAGTATTTT. Protein sequence: CSVNTQGSTDTQYF.

The table lists this clone with a count of one. This rearrangement joins TRBV4-1 to TRBJ1-5, with D unclear. Germline loops: CDR1 MGHRA, CDR2 YSYEKL. The germline V and J ends were trimmed by 3 bases and 6 bases, with 15 bases remaining between them. CDR3 length equals 15 residues. CDR3 in DNA: TGCGCCAGCAGCCAGGAAGACTCGTTTGGTCAGCCCCAGCATTTT. Protein: CASSQEDSFGQPQHF.

This clone has a handful of counts. The chain carries TRBV28 and TRBJ2-7, with D possibly matching TRBD2 (6 bases). Per the germline V gene, CDR1 is MDHEN and CDR2 is SYDVKM. This CDR3 region has 14 residues. V shed 1 base and J shed 0 bases, with 7 bases lying between them. The CDR3 is CASSLFGGSYEQYF. Written as DNA, the CDR3 is TGTGCCAGCAGTTTATTCGGGGGCTCCTACGAGCAGTACTTC.

The chain recombines TRBV2 with TRBJ2-7; 8 bases are shared with TRBD2. In germline, CDR1 is SNHLY, CDR2 FYNNEI. The CDR3 totals 13 residues. Trimming took 7 bases from V and 7 from J; bases not matched to a gene: 9. The CDR3 spells CASIREGPEEQYF. The CDR3 DNA sequence: TGTGCCAGCATACGGGAGGGCCCGGAGGAGCAGTACTTC.

The rearrangement uses TRBV4-1 and TRBJ2-1, with 10 bases identical to TRBD2. The germline V gene encodes CDR1 MGHRA and CDR2 YSYEKL. V trimming: 2 bases; J trimming: 6 bases; junction bases outside the gene matches: 7. The CDR3 consists of 16 residues. DNA of the CDR3: TGCGCCAGCAGCCAATCGGAACTAGCGGGAAGCAATGAGCAGTTCTTC. This gives the protein CASSQSELAGSNEQFF.

The chain joins TRBV7-8 to TRBJ2-7, with 7 nucleotides matching TRBD1. Trimming removed 5 bases from V and 5 bases from J; junction bases left unmatched: 12. Germline V gene lookup returns CDR1 SGHVS and CDR2 FQNEAQ. This CDR3 contains 15 residues. The CDR3, as DNA: TGTGCCAGCAGCCAAAGTGACAGGGTCTCGCACGAGCAGTACTTC. This encodes CASSQSDRVSHEQYF.

The V gene is TRBV29-1, the J gene TRBJ2-5, with D perhaps TRBD1 (5 bases). Germline assignment: CDR1 SQVTM and CDR2 ANQGSEA. Trimming left V 0 bases short and J 9 bases short, with 14 bases between. The CDR3 contains 13 residues. The CDR3 region is CSVEESAGISQYF. The CDR3 DNA follows: TGCAGCGTTGAAGAATCGGCAGGGATATCCCAGTACTTC.

This clone has a handful of counts. The rearrangement links TRBV4-2 to TRBJ2-7; 8 bases map to TRBD2. CDR1 and CDR2 (germline): LGHNA, YNFKEQ. V dropped 0 bases and J dropped 3; count of bases not matched to a gene: 7. CDR3 length: 16 residues. CDR3 amino acids: CASSQDRGTRIYEQYF. In DNA, the CDR3 is TGTGCCAGCAGCCAAGATCGGGGGACTAGGATCTACGAGCAGTACTTC.

V is TRBV6-6 and J is TRBJ2-3; TRBD1 is a possible D gene (5 bases). Germline V gene data show CDR1 as MNHNY and CDR2 as SVGAGI (reference sequence). This CDR3 comprises 15 residues. V lost 2 bases to trimming and J lost 3 bases, with 12 bases between them. The CDR3 loop reads CASSYGGRATDTQYF. CDR3 coding DNA: TGTGCCAGCAGTTACGGCGGCAGGGCAACAGATACGCAGTATTTT.

This chain links TRBV6-4 with TRBJ2-1; D gene ambiguous. The CDR3 spans 13 residues. Germline CDR1 MRHNA, CDR2 SNTAGT. V was clipped by 2 bases and J by 5 bases, with 7 bases between them. The CDR3 DNA reads as TGTGCCAGCAGTGACCAAGAGAACAATGAGCAGTTCTTC. It yields the protein CASSDQENNEQFF.

The chain is built from TRBV6-1 and TRBJ2-1, with TRBD2 matching 9 bases. CDR1 and CDR2 from the germline V gene are MNHNS and SASEGT. Trimming cost V 3 bases and J 8 bases; bases outside gene matches: 14. This CDR3 comprises 17 residues. The CDR3 DNA reads as TGTGCCAGCAGTGAGGGGGGTCTGAATAGCGGGAGCTATGAGCAGTTCTTC. This translates into CASSEGGLNSGSYEQFF.

This chain joins TRBV11-3 and TRBJ1-5, with D possibly being TRBD1 (5 bases). The CDR3 consists of 17 residues. The V gene's germline CDR1 is SGHNT and CDR2 YENEEA. Trimming removed 6 bases from V and 2 bases from J, with 20 bases in between. In DNA form, the CDR3 reads TGTGCCAGCAGTCGGAGTAGGGGTCCCTGGGGCAATCAGCCCCAGCATTTT. This sequence encodes CASSRSRGPWGNQPQHF.

This sequence joins TRBV10-3 and TRBJ2-7; D is unclear. The CDR3 has 13 residues. V gave up 0 bases and J gave up 9 bases, with 12 bases separating them. Looked up from germline, CDR1 is ENHRY and CDR2 is SYGVKD. The CDR3 region is CAISESNADGQYF. CDR3 coding DNA: TGTGCCATCAGTGAGTCTAATGCGGATGGGCAGTACTTC.

The chain couples TRBV19 to TRBJ2-1, with D possibly being TRBD2 (5 bases). V dropped 5 bases and J dropped 3 bases, with 11 bases sitting between them. Germline CDR1 is LNHDA and CDR2 is SQIVND (reference sequence). The CDR3 spans 14 residues. In DNA, the CDR3 is TGTGCCAGTAGTGAGGGATGGGGCTACAATGAGCAGTTCTTC. Its translation: CASSEGWGYNEQFF.

The V call is TRBV30, the J call TRBJ1-1; 10 nucleotides match TRBD1. CDR3 length: 21 residues. Germline V gene sequence: CDR1 GTSNPN, CDR2 SVGIG (reference sequence). Unmatched junction bases numbered 23, after V lost 0 bases and J lost 4 bases. The CDR3 reads CAWSVRGYLRDRGNCITEAFF. The CDR3, as DNA: TGTGCCTGGAGTGTAAGGGGATACCTCCGGGACAGGGGTAATTGTATCACTGAAGCTTTCTTT.

The genes are TRBV4-1 and TRBJ2-3, with TRBD2 as a possible D gene (6 bases). V was cut by 3 bases and J by 3 bases, with 13 bases left in between. CDR1 is MGHRA and CDR2 is YSYEKL in the germline V gene. The CDR3 runs to 15 residues. The CDR3 reads CASSHLAGLTDTQYF. The CDR3 DNA follows: TGCGCCAGCAGCCATTTGGCGGGACTTACAGATACGCAGTATTTT.

V gene TRBV14 combines with J gene TRBJ2-6; a weak D match, TRBD1 (6 bases). Germline V lookup: CDR1 SGHDN, CDR2 FVKESK. The CDR3 sequence is 18 residues long. Trimming shortened V by 3 bases and J by 1 base, and 16 bases separated the two germline ends. This CDR3 is CASSHREDSVSGANVLTF. As DNA, the CDR3 is TGTGCCAGCAGCCACCGTGAGGACAGTGTATCTGGGGCCAACGTCCTGACTTTC.

The chain recombines TRBV29-1 with TRBJ2-1; 13 bases fit TRBD2. From germline, CDR1 is SQVTM and CDR2 ANQGSEA. CDR3 length: 23 residues. With 7 bases clipped from V and 2 bases from J, the junction kept 29 bases outside the gene matches. In nucleotides, the CDR3 is TGCAGCGCCTGGGGGGGGTCCCTAGGACTAGCGGGAGAGAGTAGGAATACCTACAATGAGCAGTTCTTC. Translated: CSAWGGSLGLAGESRNTYNEQFF.

The chain employs TRBV6-6 and TRBJ1-3; D perhaps matches TRBD1 (6 bases). The CDR3 runs 14 residues. Trimming removed 6 bases from V and 4 bases from J, with 13 bases in between. Germline V lookup: CDR1 MNHNY, CDR2 SVGAGI (reference sequence). CDR3 bases: TGTGCCAGCAGACCTCAGGGGTACGGAAACACCATATATTTT. Its protein product is CASRPQGYGNTIYF.

Worth noting for this clone: This same CDR3 is encoded by further DNA sequences in the sample. J is TRBJ2-7 and V is TRBV27; the match to TRBD1 covers 7 bases. The CDR3 loop spans 13 amino acids. Trimming at V came to 5 bases and at J to 1 base, leaving 2 bases not matched to a gene. Germline CDR1 reads MNHEY; CDR2 reads SMNVEV (reference sequence). The CDR3: CASSRDSSYEQYF. In nucleotides, the CDR3 is TGTGCCAGCAGTCGGGACAGTTCCTACGAGCAGTACTTC.

The chain joins TRBV23-1 to TRBJ1-2; TRBD1 aligns across 8 bases. TRBV23-1 is known as an ORF, though its function is uncertain. This CDR3 comprises 14 residues. Trimming took 2 bases from V and 8 from J; bases not matched to a gene: 7. In DNA, the CDR3 is TGCGCCAGCAGTCAAGGGTCGACAGGGGTGGGCTACACCTTC. Amino acid sequence: CASSQGSTGVGYTF.

The rearrangement links TRBV2 to TRBJ2-3; 7 nucleotides align to TRBD2. CDR3 size: 14 residues. Trimming at V came to 4 bases and at J to 1 base, leaving 2 bases not matched to a gene. Germline CDR1 reads SNHLY; CDR2 reads FYNNEI. CDR3: CASSGAGGTDTQYF. The CDR3 DNA sequence: TGTGCCAGCAGTGGTGCGGGGGGCACAGATACGCAGTATTTT.

The chain links TRBV10-2 to TRBJ2-7, with 9 positions matching TRBD1. This CDR3 contains 14 residues. Germline trimming cut 2 bases from V and 6 bases from J; bases unmatched to any gene: 5. Germline V gene lookup returns CDR1 WSHSY and CDR2 SAAADI. The DNA for the CDR3 is TGCGCCAGCAGTGAGGGGGGACAGGGCCCCGAGCAGTACTTC. Encoded protein: CASSEGGQGPEQYF.

The V call is TRBV6-1, the J call TRBJ1-5, with a weak D call TRBD1 (6 bases). Trimming took 7 bases from V and 6 from J, leaving 13 bases between them. The germline V gene encodes CDR1 MNHNS and CDR2 SASEGT. The CDR3 runs 13 residues. The CDR3 DNA is TGTGCCAGCAACGCACAGGGTTTTCAGCCCCAGCATTTT. Translation: CASNAQGFQPQHF.